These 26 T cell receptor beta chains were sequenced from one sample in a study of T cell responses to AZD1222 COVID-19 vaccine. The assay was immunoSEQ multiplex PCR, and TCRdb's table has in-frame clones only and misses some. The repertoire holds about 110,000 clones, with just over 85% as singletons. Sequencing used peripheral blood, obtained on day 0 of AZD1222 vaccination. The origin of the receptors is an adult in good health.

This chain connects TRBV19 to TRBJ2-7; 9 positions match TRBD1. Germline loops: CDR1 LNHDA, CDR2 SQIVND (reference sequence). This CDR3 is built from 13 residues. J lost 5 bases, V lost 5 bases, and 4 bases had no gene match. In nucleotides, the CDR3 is TGTGCCAGTAGTTCCGGGACAGGGAACGAGCAGTACTTC. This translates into CASSSGTGNEQYF.

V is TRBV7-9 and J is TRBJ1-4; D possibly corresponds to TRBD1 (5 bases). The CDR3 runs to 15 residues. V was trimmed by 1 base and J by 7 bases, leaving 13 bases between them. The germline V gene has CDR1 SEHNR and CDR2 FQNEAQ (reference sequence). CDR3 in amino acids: CASSLVVTGTEKLFF. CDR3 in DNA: TGTGCCAGCAGCTTAGTGGTCACCGGGACTGAAAAACTGTTTTTT.

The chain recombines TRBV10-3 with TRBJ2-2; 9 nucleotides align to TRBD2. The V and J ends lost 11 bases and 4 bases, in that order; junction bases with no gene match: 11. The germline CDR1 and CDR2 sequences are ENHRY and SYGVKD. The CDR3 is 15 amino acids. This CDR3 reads CAFSPSSGTTGELFF. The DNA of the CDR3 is TGTGCCTTTTCCCCCTCTAGCGGGACCACCGGGGAGCTGTTTTTT.

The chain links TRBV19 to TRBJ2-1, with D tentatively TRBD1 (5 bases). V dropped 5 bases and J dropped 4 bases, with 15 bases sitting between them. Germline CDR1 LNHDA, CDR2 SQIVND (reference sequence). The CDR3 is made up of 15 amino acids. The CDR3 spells CASSEDQGIYNEQFF. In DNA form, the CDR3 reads TGTGCCAGTAGTGAGGATCAGGGAATATACAATGAGCAGTTCTTC.

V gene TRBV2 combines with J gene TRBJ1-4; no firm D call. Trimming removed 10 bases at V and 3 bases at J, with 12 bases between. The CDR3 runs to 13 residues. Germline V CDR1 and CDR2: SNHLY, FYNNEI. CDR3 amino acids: CATQRGANEKLFF. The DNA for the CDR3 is TGTGCCACCCAACGTGGGGCTAATGAAAAACTGTTTTTT.

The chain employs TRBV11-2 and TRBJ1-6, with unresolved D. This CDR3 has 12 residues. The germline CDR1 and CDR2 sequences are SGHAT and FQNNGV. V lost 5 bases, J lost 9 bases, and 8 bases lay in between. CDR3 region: CASSPSPSPLHF. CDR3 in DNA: TGTGCCAGCAGCCCCTCACCTTCACCCCTCCACTTT.

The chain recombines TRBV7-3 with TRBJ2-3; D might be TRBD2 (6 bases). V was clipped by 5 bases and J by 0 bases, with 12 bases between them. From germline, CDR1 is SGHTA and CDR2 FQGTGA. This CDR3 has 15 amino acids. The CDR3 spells CASSRGGISTDTQYF. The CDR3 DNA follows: TGTGCCAGCAGCCGAGGCGGGATTAGCACAGATACGCAGTATTTT. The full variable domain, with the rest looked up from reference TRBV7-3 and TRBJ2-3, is GAGVSQTPSNKVTEKGKYVELRCDPISGHTALYWYRQSLGQGPEFLIYFQGTGAADDSGLPNDRFFAVRPEGSVSTLKIQRTERGDSAVYLCASSRGGISTDTQYFGPGTRLTVL.

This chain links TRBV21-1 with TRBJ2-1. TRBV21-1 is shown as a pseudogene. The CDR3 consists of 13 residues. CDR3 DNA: TGTGCCAGCAGCAAGGGGGAGAACAATGAGCAGTTCTTC. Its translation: CASSKGENNEQFF.

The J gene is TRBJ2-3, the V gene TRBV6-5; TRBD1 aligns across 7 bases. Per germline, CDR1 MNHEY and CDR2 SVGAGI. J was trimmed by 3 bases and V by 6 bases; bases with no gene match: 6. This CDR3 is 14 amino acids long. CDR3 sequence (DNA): TGTGCCAGCAGCCGCGACAGGGTAACAGATACGCAGTATTTT. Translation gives CASSRDRVTDTQYF.

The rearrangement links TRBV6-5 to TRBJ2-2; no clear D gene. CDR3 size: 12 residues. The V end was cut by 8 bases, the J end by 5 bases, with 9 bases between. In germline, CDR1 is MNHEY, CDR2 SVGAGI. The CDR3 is CASDWGTGELFF. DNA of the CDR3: TGTGCCAGCGACTGGGGTACCGGGGAGCTGTTTTTT.

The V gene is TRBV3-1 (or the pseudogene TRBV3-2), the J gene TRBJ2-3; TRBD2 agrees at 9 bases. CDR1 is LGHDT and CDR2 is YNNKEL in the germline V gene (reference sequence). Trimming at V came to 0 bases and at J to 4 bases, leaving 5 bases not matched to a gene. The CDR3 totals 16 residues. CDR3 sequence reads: CASSQDAGGPADTQYF. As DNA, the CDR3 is TGTGCCAGCAGCCAAGACGCGGGGGGGCCCGCAGATACGCAGTATTTT.

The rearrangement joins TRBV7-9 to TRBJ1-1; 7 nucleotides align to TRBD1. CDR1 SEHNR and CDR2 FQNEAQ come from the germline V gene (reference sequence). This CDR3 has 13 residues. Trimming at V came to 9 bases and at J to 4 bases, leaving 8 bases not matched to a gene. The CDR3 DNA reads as TGTGCCAGTACAGGGGTTTATGGCACTGAAGCTTTCTTT. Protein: CASTGVYGTEAFF.

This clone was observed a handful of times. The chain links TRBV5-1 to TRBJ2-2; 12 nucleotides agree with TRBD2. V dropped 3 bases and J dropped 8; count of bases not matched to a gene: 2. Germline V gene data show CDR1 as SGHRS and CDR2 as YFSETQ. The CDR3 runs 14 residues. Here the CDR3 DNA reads TGCGCCAGCAGCTCCGGACTAGCGGGAGGGGAGCTGTTTTTT. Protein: CASSSGLAGGELFF.

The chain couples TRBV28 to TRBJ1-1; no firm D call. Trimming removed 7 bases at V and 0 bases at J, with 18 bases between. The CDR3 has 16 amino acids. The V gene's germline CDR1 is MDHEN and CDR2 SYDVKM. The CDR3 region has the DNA TGTGCCAGCACAACAGCGACACTAACCATGAACACTGAAGCTTTCTTT. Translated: CASTTATLTMNTEAFF. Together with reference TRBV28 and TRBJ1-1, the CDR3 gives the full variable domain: DVKVTQSSRYLVKRTGEKVFLECVQDMDHENMFWYRQDPGLGLRLIYFSYDVKMKEKGDIPEGYSVSREKKERFSLILESASTNQTSMYLCASTTATLTMNTEAFFGQGTRLTVV.

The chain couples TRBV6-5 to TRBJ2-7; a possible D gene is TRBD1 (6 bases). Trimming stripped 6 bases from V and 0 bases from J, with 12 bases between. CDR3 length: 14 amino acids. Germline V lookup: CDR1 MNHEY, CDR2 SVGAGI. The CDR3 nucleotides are TGTGCCAGCAGGTTACAGGGCTCCTCCTACGAGCAGTACTTC. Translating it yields CASRLQGSSYEQYF.

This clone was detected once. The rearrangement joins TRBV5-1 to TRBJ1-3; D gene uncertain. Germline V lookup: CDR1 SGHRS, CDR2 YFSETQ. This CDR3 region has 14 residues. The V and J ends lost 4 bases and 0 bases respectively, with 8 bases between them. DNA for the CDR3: TGCGCCAGCAGCGAAGACACCTCTGGAAACACCATATATTTT. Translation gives CASSEDTSGNTIYF.

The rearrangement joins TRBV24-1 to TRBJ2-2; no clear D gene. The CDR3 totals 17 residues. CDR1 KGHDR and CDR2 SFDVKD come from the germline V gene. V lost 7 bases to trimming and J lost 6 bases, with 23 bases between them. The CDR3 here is CATSLDSNHAGAGELFF. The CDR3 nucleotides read TGTGCCACCAGCCTTGATTCAAATCACGCCGGCGCCGGGGAGCTGTTTTTT.

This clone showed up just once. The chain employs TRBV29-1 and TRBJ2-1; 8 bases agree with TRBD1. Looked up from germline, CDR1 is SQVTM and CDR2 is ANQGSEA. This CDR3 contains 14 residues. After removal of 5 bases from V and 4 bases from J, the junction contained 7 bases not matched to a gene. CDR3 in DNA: TGCAGCGTTCGGGACAGGCAAGCATACAATGAGCAGTTCTTC. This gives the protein CSVRDRQAYNEQFF.

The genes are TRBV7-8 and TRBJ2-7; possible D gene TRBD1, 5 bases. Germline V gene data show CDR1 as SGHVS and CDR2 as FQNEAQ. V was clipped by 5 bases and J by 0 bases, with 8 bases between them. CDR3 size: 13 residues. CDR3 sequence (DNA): TGTGCCAGCAGCCGGACACCCTCCTACGAGCAGTACTTC. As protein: CASSRTPSYEQYF. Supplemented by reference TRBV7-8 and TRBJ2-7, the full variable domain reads GAGVSQSPRYKVAKRGQDVALRCDPISGHVSLFWYQQALGQGPEFLTYFQNEAQLDKSGLPSDRFFAERPEGSVSTLKIQRTQQEDSAVYLCASSRTPSYEQYFGPGTRLTVT.

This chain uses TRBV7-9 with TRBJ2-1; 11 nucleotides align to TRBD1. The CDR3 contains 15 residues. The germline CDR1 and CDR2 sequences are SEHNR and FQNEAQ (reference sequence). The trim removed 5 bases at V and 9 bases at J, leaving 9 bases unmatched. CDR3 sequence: CASSLGQGAWGEQFF. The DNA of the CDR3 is TGTGCCAGCAGCCTCGGACAGGGGGCGTGGGGTGAGCAGTTCTTC.

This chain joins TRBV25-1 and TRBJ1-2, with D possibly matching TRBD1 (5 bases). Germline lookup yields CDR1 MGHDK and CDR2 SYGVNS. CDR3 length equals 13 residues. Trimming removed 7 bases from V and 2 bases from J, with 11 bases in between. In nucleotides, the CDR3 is TGTGCCAGCACAGACAGTCCAAACTATGGCTACACCTTC. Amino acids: CASTDSPNYGYTF.

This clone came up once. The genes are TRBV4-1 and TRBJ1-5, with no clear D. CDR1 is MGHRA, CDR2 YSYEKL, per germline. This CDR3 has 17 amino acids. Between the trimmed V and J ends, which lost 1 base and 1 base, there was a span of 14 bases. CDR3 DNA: TGCGCCAGCAGCCAAGGTAAATCGGGTTTCAGCAATCAGCCCCAGCATTTT. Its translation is CASSQGKSGFSNQPQHF.

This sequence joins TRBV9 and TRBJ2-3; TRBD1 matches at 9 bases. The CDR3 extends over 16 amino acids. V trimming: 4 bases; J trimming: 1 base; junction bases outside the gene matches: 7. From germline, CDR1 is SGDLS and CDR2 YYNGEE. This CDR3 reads CASSPPRQGGTDTQYF. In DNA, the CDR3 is TGTGCCAGCAGCCCACCGCGACAGGGGGGCACAGATACGCAGTATTTT.

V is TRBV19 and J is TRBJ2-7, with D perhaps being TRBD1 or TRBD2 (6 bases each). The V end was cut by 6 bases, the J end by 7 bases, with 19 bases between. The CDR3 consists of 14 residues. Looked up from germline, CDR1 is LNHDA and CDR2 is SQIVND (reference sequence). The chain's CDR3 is CASRGGTGRREQYF. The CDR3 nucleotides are TGTGCCAGTAGGGGGGGCACAGGGCGAAGGGAGCAGTACTTC.

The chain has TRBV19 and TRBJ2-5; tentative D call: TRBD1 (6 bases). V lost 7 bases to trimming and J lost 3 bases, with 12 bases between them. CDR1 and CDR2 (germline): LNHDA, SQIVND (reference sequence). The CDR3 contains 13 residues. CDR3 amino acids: CASTQGHEETQYF. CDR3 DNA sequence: TGTGCCAGTACCCAGGGACATGAAGAGACCCAGTACTTC.

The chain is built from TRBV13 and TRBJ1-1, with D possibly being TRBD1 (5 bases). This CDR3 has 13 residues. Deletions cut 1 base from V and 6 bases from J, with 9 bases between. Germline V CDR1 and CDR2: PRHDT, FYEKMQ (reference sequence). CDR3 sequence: CASSLEGAPEAFF. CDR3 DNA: TGTGCCAGCAGCTTAGAAGGGGCCCCTGAAGCTTTCTTT.